This T cell receptor beta chain is from a study of blood T cells in healthy people across ages. Whole-study context: Template-switching capture recovered about one barcoded beta molecule per two T cells.

General study points: Researchers report that TCR beta diversity correlated strongly with naive T cell percentage. It was held that diversity estimates obtained from one million T cells represented underestimates.

Sample-barcoded 5' priming and a J-beta primer mix drove a second PCR of about 7 to 11 cycles. From the 5' RACE reads, TCRdb called clonotypes with MiXCR, one entry per CDR3 protein. The data contain about 730,000 distinct CDR3 sequences, 40% to 45% of them seen just once; the ten biggest clones take up under 25%. Turning to this clonotype: Antigen unknown.

The junction had 11 bases not matched to a gene; V was cut back by 6 bases and J by 7 bases. Germline lookup yields CDR1 KGHDR and CDR2 SFDVKD. CDR3 size: 15 residues. Sequenced input: blood. The chain couples TRBV24-1 to TRBJ2-7; the match to TRBD2 covers 10 bases. The source of this sequence is a woman aged 60 to 75 in good health. The chain's CDR3 is CATSPLAGDGNEQYF. The CDR3 nucleotides are TGTGCCACCAGTCCCCTAGCGGGAGATGGAAATGAGCAGTACTTC.